The entry below gives a single T cell receptor beta chain sequence along with its context. The data belong to a study of blood T cell repertoires in COVID-19. The protocol was immunoSEQ multiplex PCR, while the TCRdb copy is restricted to in-frame clones and leaves out a portion. The sample holds 140,000 or so clones; about 87% are singletons and the top ten take around 5%. Germline V CDR1 and CDR2: SGHRS, YFSETQ. The junction had 9 bases not matched to a gene; V was cut back by 3 bases and J by 8 bases. This CDR3 region has 15 residues. The rearrangement uses TRBV5-1 and TRBJ2-1; 9 nucleotides agree with TRBD1. The sequence was collected from a human donor in a cohort sampled during active COVID-19. The specimen was peripheral blood. CDR3 nucleotide sequence: TGCGCCAGCAGCTACGGGACAGGGCCAGGCGATGAGCAGTTCTTC. Protein sequence: CASSYGTGPGDEQFF.